One TCR beta chain is described in this entry. Its target is unknown. The sample originates from a study of cytomegalovirus exposure and HLA in healthy donors. Overall study findings and caveats: Among donors in an Asian-associated ancestry cluster, a later analysis reportedly found fewer N-insertions than the roughly 610-donor mean. Association of a missense DCLRE1C variant with TCR beta V- and J-gene trimming was reported in a later analysis.

Primers: 60 Vbeta forward and 13 Jbeta reverse. Sequencing was performed with immunoSEQ multiplex PCR; in TCRdb, only in-frame clones are kept and a portion is missing. The profile shows approximately 100,000 clones, around 81% of them singletons. The V gene's germline CDR1 is SNHLY and CDR2 FYNNEI. This CDR3 has 16 residues. V lost 8 bases, J lost 6 bases, and 12 bases stayed unmatched. The donors comprised healthy bone marrow donors. This TCR was sampled from a woman aged 25-40 years in good health and CMV-seronegative. This chain links TRBV2 with TRBJ2-1, with 11 bases that match TRBD2. The sequencing input was PBMCs. CDR3 loop: CASGVAGGPLGNEQFF. The CDR3 bases are TGTGCCAGCGGGGTAGCGGGAGGGCCCCTTGGCAATGAGCAGTTCTTC. The full variable domain, rest sourced from reference TRBV2 and TRBJ2-1, is EPEVTQTPSHQVTQMGQEVILRCVPISNHLYFYWYRQILGQKVEFLVSFYNNEISEKSEIFDDQFSVERPDGSNFTLKIRSTKLEDSAMYFCASGVAGGPLGNEQFFGPGTRLTVL.